These 10 T cell receptor beta chains originate from one sample sequenced in a study of T cell responses to AZD1222 COVID-19 vaccine. Produced via immunoSEQ multiplex PCR; TCRdb's table is partial and in-frame only. The sample lists 200,000 or so clones; almost 95% were seen once. Sample: peripheral blood, taken on day 0 of AZD1222 vaccination. The receptors come from an adult in good health.

The chain joins TRBV5-1 to TRBJ1-1, with a tentative D call TRBD1 (5 bases). The germline gives CDR1 SGHRS, CDR2 YFSETQ. Trimming removed 1 base from V and 4 bases from J, with 14 bases in between. This CDR3 is built from 15 residues. CDR3 amino acids: CASSLSGSGGTEAFF. The CDR3 DNA is TGCGCCAGCAGCTTGTCAGGGTCTGGAGGCACTGAAGCTTTCTTT.

This clone was observed a few times. The chain links TRBV5-8 to TRBJ1-1; 8 bases match TRBD1. The germline V gene has CDR1 SGHTS and CDR2 YDEGEE. The CDR3 sequence is 14 residues long. J gave up 7 bases and V 4 bases, and 9 bases lay outside the gene matches. CDR3: CASSPRQGSLEAFF. The DNA for the CDR3 is TGTGCCAGCAGCCCCAGACAGGGGTCCCTTGAAGCTTTCTTT. Combining the CDR3 with reference TRBV5-8 and TRBJ1-1 gives the whole variable domain EAGVTQSPTHLIKTRGQQATLRCSPISGHTSVYWYQQALGLGLQFLLWYDEGEERNRGNFPPRFSGRQFPNYSSELNVNALELEDSALYLCASSPRQGSLEAFFGQGTRLTVV.

In this sample, this clone turned up once. The rearrangement joins TRBV30 to TRBJ2-7; tentative D call: TRBD1 (6 bases). The germline CDR1 and CDR2 sequences are GTSNPN and SVGIG (reference sequence). This CDR3 is 14 amino acids long. Deletions cut 2 bases from V and 0 bases from J, with 11 bases between. The CDR3 here is CAWSRDTNSYEQYF. The DNA for the CDR3 is TGTGCCTGGAGTCGGGACACCAACTCCTACGAGCAGTACTTC.

This chain uses TRBV19 with TRBJ2-3; 11 bases agree with TRBD1. After removal of 3 bases from V and 4 bases from J, the junction contained 9 bases not matched to a gene. Germline CDR1 reads LNHDA; CDR2 reads SQIVND (reference sequence). The CDR3 runs 17 residues. Here the CDR3 DNA reads TGTGCCAGTAGTATTCGTTTAGGACAGGGGGCCTCAGATACGCAGTATTTT. Its translation is CASSIRLGQGASDTQYF.

The V gene is TRBV4-1, the J gene TRBJ2-2, with 7 nucleotides matching TRBD2. V gave up 1 base and J gave up 6 bases; unmatched junction bases: 14. The CDR3 has 18 amino acids. Germline V CDR1 and CDR2: MGHRA, YSYEKL. CDR3 amino acids: CASSQVLVRENPPGELFF. CDR3 sequence (DNA): TGCGCCAGCAGCCAAGTCTTAGTGCGGGAGAATCCCCCCGGGGAGCTGTTTTTT.

The rearrangement links TRBV19 to TRBJ2-2; D possibly corresponds to TRBD1 (6 bases). V was shortened by 7 bases and J by 2 bases, with 14 bases between the two germline ends. There are 15 residues in the CDR3. Germline values: CDR1 LNHDA, CDR2 SQIVND (reference sequence). The CDR3 DNA is TGTGCCAGTATGGGGGACACCCTTAACACCGGGGAGCTGTTTTTT. It yields the protein CASMGDTLNTGELFF.

The chain couples TRBV19 to TRBJ2-1; D is ambiguous. Trimming shortened V by 7 bases and J by 4 bases, and 11 bases separated the two germline ends. CDR1 is LNHDA and CDR2 is SQIVND in the germline V gene (reference sequence). The CDR3 loop spans 13 amino acids. This CDR3 reads CASKRSSYNEQFF. In DNA form, the CDR3 reads TGTGCCAGTAAGAGGAGTAGTTACAATGAGCAGTTCTTC.

The CDR3 DNA is TGTGCCAGTAGTTACCCCCCCCGGACTAGCGGGAGTGCTGGGGAGCTGTTTTTT. Residues: CASSYPPRTSGSAGELFF. V and J are TRBV19 and TRBJ2-2; 13 bases line up with TRBD2. In germline, CDR1 is LNHDA, CDR2 SQIVND (reference sequence). V was clipped by 5 bases and J by 8 bases; unmatched bases: 14. CDR3 length: 18 residues.

This clone was counted a single time. The chain has TRBV24-1 and TRBJ2-2, with 11 bases identical to TRBD2. Germline-derived CDR1 and CDR2 are KGHDR and SFDVKD. This CDR3 spans 16 amino acids. V shed 3 bases, J shed 4 bases, and the junction held 3 bases outside the gene matches. The DNA for the CDR3 is TGTGCCACCAGTGATGGACTAGCGGGCGCCACCGGGGAGCTGTTTTTT. Translating it yields CATSDGLAGATGELFF.

The CDR3 nucleotides are TGTGCCAGCAGCAAATTCGGGACAGGGGTTCCTGAGCAGTTCTTC. Translating gives CASSKFGTGVPEQFF. This rearrangement joins TRBV21-1 to TRBJ2-1; the table names TRBD1, a call not compared with the DNA. TRBV21-1 is given as a pseudogene. The CDR3 runs to 15 residues.